This T cell receptor beta chain originates from a study of Ad26.COV2.S vaccination and SARS-CoV-2 variants. Here immunoSEQ multiplex PCR was the method, and the copy in TCRdb shows in-frame clones only, minus some. The sample lists under 550,000 clones; around nine tenths were seen once. Sample treatment: around 19 received Ad26.COV2.S at low or high dose, single or two shots; several received placebo; per-sample allocation not given. On day 63 after the first injection, vaccine and placebo recipients gave samples. In Boston, an adult donor aged 18-55 years took part. J gave up 1 base and V 4 bases, and 7 bases lay outside the gene matches. Germline V gene lookup returns CDR1 SEHNR and CDR2 FQNEAQ (reference sequence). The CDR3 runs 16 residues.

The TCR originated in a person between 18 and 59 years old who received the Ad26.COV2.S COVID-19 vaccine or a placebo. The chain has TRBV7-9 and TRBJ2-5, with 9 bases matching TRBD2. The specimen was peripheral blood, collected in a trial of Ad26.COV2.S vaccine versus placebo. This CDR3 reads CASSSMQRGAQETQYF. CDR3 bases: TGTGCCAGCAGCTCAATGCAGCGGGGGGCCCAAGAGACCCAGTACTTC.